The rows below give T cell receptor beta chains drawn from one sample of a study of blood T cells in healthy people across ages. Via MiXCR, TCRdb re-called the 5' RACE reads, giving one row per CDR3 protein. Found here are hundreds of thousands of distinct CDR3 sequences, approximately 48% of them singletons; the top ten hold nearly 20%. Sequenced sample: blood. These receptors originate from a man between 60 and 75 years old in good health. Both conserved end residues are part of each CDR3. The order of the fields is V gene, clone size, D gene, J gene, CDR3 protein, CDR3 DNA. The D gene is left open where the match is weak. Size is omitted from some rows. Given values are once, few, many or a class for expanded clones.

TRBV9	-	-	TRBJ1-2	CASSARLGQSSYGYTF	TGTGCCAGCAGCGCCAGGCTTGGACAGAGCTCCTATGGCTACACCTTC
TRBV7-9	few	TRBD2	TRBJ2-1	CASSFGGYRAYNEQFF	TGTGCCAGCAGCTTCGGGGGGTATAGGGCCTACAATGAGCAGTTCTTC
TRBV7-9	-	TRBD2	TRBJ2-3	CASSLRPGLAGATDTQYF	TGTGCCAGCAGCTTAAGGCCCGGGCTAGCGGGGGCCACAGATACGCAGTATTTT
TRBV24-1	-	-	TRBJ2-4	CATAKPRGAVKNIQYF	TGTGCCACCGCTAAACCCCGGGGGGCCGTCAAAAACATTCAGTACTTC
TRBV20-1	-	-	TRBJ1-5	CSAAGAGVSNQPQHF	TGCAGTGCGGCGGGGGCAGGGGTGAGCAATCAGCCCCAGCATTTT
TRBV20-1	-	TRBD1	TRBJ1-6	CSAAGQLGSPLHF	TGCAGTGCCGCGGGACAGCTCGGTTCACCCCTCCACTTT
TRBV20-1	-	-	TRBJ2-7	CSARASRAGEQYF	TGCAGTGCTAGAGCATCCAGGGCAGGCGAGCAGTACTTC
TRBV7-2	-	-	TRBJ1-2	CASSLAPADYGYTF	TGTGCCAGCAGCTTAGCACCAGCCGACTATGGCTACACCTTC
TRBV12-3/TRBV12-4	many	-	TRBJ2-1	CASKLGGANNEQFF	TGTGCCAGCAAGCTCGGCGGGGCGAACAATGAGCAGTTCTTC
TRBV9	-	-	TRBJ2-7	CASSVSQGFYEQYF	TGTGCCAGCAGCGTAAGTCAGGGATTTTACGAGCAGTACTTC
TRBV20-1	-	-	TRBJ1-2	CSARVGLEYGYTF	TGCAGTGCTAGAGTAGGATTAGAATATGGCTACACCTTC
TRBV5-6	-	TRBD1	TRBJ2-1	CASSLSSGTGHNEQFF	TGTGCCAGCAGCTTGTCTTCCGGGACAGGGCATAATGAGCAGTTCTTC
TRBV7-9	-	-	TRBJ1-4	CASSATVLGEKLFF	TGTGCCAGCAGCGCGACAGTTTTAGGTGAAAAACTGTTTTTT
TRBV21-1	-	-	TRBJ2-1	CASSRERGLSYNEQFF	TGTGCCAGCAGCAGAGAGCGGGGCCTTTCCTACAATGAGCAGTTCTTC
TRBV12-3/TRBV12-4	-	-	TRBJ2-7	CASRTGTVGLEQYF	TGTGCCAGCAGGACCGGGACAGTGGGACTCGAGCAGTACTTC
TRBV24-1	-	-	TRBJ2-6	CTTSDRSNVLTF	TGCACCACCAGTGACCGATCCAACGTCCTGACTTTC
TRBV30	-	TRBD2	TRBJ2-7	CAWRRGALYEQYF	TGTGCCTGGAGGCGGGGGGCTCTCTACGAGCAGTACTTC
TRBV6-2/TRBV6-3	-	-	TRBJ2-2	CASRISGSTGELFF	TGTGCCAGTCGGATCTCCGGGAGCACCGGGGAGCTGTTTTTT
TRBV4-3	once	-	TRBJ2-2	CASSQVVGGELFF	TGCGCCAGCAGCCAAGTGGTTGGCGGGGAGCTGTTTTTT
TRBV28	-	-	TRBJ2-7	CASSRPGQYEQYF	TGTGCCAGCAGTCGACCTGGACAGTACGAGCAGTACTTC
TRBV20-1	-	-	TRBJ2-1	CSATPGQHKDEQFF	TGCAGTGCGACCCCCGGACAACACAAGGATGAGCAGTTCTTC
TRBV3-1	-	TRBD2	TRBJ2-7	CASSQVLLASGRSSYNEQYF	TGTGCCAGCAGCCAAGTTTTGTTAGCTAGCGGGAGAAGCTCCTACAATGAGCAGTACTTC
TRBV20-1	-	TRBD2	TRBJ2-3	CSATGTRVGVTQYF	TGCAGTGCTACCGGGACTAGGGTGGGAGTGACGCAGTATTTT
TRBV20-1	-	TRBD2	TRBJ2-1	CSARVGGGPSYNEQFF	TGCAGTGCTAGAGTGGGGGGAGGGCCGTCCTACAATGAGCAGTTCTTC
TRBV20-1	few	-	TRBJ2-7	CSASGFGDSYEQYF	TGCAGTGCTAGTGGATTCGGGGATAGCTACGAGCAGTACTTC
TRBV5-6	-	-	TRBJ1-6	CASSYLRRNSPLHF	TGTGCCAGCAGCTATTTACGAAGGAATTCACCCCTCCACTTT
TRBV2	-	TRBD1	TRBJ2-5	CASRRQGIREAQYF	TGTGCCAGCAGACGACAGGGTATTAGAGAGGCCCAGTACTTC
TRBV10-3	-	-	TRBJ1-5	CAISGQPQHF	TGTGCCATCAGTGGTCAGCCCCAGCATTTT
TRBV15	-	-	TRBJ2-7	CATSKGGEYEQYF	TGTGCCACCAGCAAGGGGGGGGAGTACGAGCAGTACTTC
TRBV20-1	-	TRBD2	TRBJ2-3	CSAATGTMITDTQYF	TGCAGTGCTGCGACCGGGACTATGATCACAGATACGCAGTATTTT
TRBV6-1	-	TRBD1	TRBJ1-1	CASRIGPGQGWNTEAFF	TGTGCCAGCAGAATAGGTCCGGGACAGGGATGGAACACTGAAGCTTTCTTT
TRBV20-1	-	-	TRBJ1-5	CSATQSSNQPQHF	TGCAGTGCTACTCAGAGTAGCAATCAGCCCCAGCATTTT
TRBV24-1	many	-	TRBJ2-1	CATSPASSYNEQFF	TGTGCCACCAGTCCGGCGAGCTCCTACAATGAGCAGTTCTTC
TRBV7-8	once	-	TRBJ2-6	CASSPRDVVSGASVLTF	TGTGCCAGCAGCCCACGGGACGTAGTCTCTGGGGCCAGCGTCCTGACTTTC
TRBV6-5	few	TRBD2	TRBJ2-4	CASSYSGLAGGKNIQYF	TGTGCCAGCAGTTACTCGGGACTAGCGGGGGGAAAAAACATTCAGTACTTC
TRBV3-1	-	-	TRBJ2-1	CASSPELLSSYNEQFF	TGTGCCAGCAGCCCAGAACTCCTGAGCTCCTACAATGAGCAGTTCTTC
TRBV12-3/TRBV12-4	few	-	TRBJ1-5	CASSFAGISQPQHF	TGTGCCAGCAGTTTTGCAGGAATTAGTCAGCCCCAGCATTTT
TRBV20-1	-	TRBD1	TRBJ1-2	CSAGDGGTAVSYGYTF	TGCAGTGCTGGCGACGGGGGGACAGCAGTAAGCTATGGCTACACCTTC
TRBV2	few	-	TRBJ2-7	CASRTRGASYEQYF	TGTGCCAGCAGGACGCGAGGGGCATCCTACGAGCAGTACTTC
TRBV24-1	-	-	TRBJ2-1	CATSDFGGRGDNEQFF	TGTGCCACCAGTGATTTTGGGGGGCGTGGGGACAATGAGCAGTTCTTC
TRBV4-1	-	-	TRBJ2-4	CASSQDRAGTGKNIQYF	TGCGCCAGCAGCCAAGATCGGGCAGGCACAGGCAAAAACATTCAGTACTTC
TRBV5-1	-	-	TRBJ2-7	CASSTGQSYNEQYF	TGCGCCAGCAGCACTGGACAGAGCTACAATGAGCAGTACTTC
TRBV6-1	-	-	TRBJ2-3	CASSAQGPNTDTQYF	TGTGCCAGCAGTGCCCAGGGGCCCAACACAGATACGCAGTATTTT
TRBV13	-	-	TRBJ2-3	CASSYRQRFTDTQYF	TGTGCCAGCAGCTACCGACAGAGATTCACAGATACGCAGTATTTT
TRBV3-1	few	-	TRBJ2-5	CASSQGPGWETQYF	TGTGCCAGCAGCCAAGGGCCAGGCTGGGAGACCCAGTACTTC
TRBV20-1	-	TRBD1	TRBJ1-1	CSAKTGVMSWTEAFF	TGCAGTGCTAAGACAGGGGTCATGAGTTGGACTGAAGCTTTCTTT
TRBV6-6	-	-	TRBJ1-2	CASSYSKSGSYGYTF	TGTGCCAGCAGTTACTCGAAATCCGGATCCTATGGCTACACCTTC
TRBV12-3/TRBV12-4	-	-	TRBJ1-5	CASSWGKGNQPQHF	TGTGCCAGCAGTTGGGGGAAGGGCAATCAGCCCCAGCATTTT
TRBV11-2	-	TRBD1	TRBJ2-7	CASSSNDRGNYEQYF	TGTGCCAGCAGCTCCAACGACAGGGGAAACTACGAGCAGTACTTC
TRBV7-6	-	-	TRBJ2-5	CASSLYTGRGNEQYF	TGTGCCAGCAGCTTATACACAGGGCGAGGAAATGAGCAGTACTTC
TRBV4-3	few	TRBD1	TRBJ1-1	CASSPRQGSSTEAFF	TGCGCCAGCAGCCCCAGACAGGGGTCCTCCACTGAAGCTTTCTTT
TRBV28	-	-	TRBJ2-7	CASTSRWTDEQYF	TGTGCCAGCACCTCGCGGTGGACCGACGAGCAGTACTTC
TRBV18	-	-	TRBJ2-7	CASSPRDNSYEQYF	TGTGCCAGCTCACCGAGGGACAACTCCTACGAGCAGTACTTC
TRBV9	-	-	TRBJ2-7	CASSVDGRVKPYEQYF	TGTGCCAGCAGCGTAGATGGCAGGGTGAAACCCTACGAGCAGTACTTC
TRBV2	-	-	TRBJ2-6	CASSDRGANVLTF	TGTGCCAGCAGCGACCGTGGGGCCAACGTCCTGACTTTC
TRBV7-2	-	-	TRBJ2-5	CASSLVAGGEETQYF	TGTGCCAGCAGCTTAGTGGCCGGGGGAGAAGAGACCCAGTACTTC
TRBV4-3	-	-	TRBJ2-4	CASSHQWVNLGEQYF	TGCGCCAGCAGCCACCAATGGGTCAACTTGGGGGAGCAGTACTTC
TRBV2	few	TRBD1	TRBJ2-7	CASSERTGAAYEQYF	TGTGCCAGCAGTGAACGGACAGGGGCGGCCTACGAGCAGTACTTC
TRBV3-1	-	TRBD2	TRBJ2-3	CASSGRSGGAEGTQYF	TGTGCCAGCAGCGGTCGGAGCGGGGGGGCGGAGGGTACGCAGTATTTT
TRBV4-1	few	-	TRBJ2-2	CASSQEVTRSTGELFF	TGCGCCAGCAGCCAAGAAGTAACCCGGAGCACCGGGGAGCTGTTTTTT